This paragraph reports one T cell receptor (beta chain). Its antigen remains unidentified. The entry originates in a study of human T cells and chemical hapten exposure. Study overall: All through the approximately 23-week study, the scalp of each patient received diphenylcyclopropenone doses weekly. Upper-back patches of 0.01% DPC were read at 6 days.

General study findings and limits: Every donor had alopecia, and their immune response may therefore differ from healthy people's.

Trimming shortened V by 5 bases and J by 5 bases, and 15 bases separated the two germline ends. CDR3 length: 15 amino acids. Germline CDR1 SEHNR, CDR2 FQNEAQ (reference sequence). From the RACE reads, TCRdb called clonotypes with MiXCR, one entry per CDR3 protein. The sample consists of about 96,000 distinct CDR3 sequences, about a tenth of them appearing once. Regarding time point: patch test 2, 6 weeks after DPC sensitization. As to treatment: therapeutic diphenylcyclopropenone sensitization with weekly scalp DPC. The chain uses TRBV7-9 and TRBJ1-4, with unresolved D. Sequences were derived from whole blood, sampled in connection with sensitization to the hapten diphenylcyclopropenone (DPC). This sequence was found in a woman between 35 and 50 years old with alopecia areata. Some clones in this sample may be carry-over from other donors' samples. The CDR3 coding sequence is TGTGCCAGCAGCCCCATTGAGGGAGGGAATGAAAAACTGTTTTTT. Amino acid sequence: CASSPIEGGNEKLFF.